These 2 T cell receptor beta chains came from one sample sequenced in a study of cytomegalovirus exposure and HLA in healthy donors. With 60 Vbeta and 13 Jbeta primers, the PCR was carried out. Measured with immunoSEQ multiplex PCR; TCRdb has only the in-frame clones, and not every one. This sample's clone table lists tens of thousands of clones. Sequences were obtained from PBMCs. The receptors were gathered from a middle-aged man in good health and CMV-seropositive.

The chain has TRBV6-5 and TRBJ1-2; TRBD1 agrees at 8 bases. CDR1 is MNHEY, CDR2 SVGAGI, per germline. The CDR3 is made up of 11 amino acids. The V segment lost 8 bases and the J segment 7 bases; nucleotides outside the gene matches: 3. CDR3 in DNA: TGTGCCAGCGGACAGGGAGGTGGCTACACCTTC. Translating gives CASGQGGGYTF.

The V call is TRBV4-2, the J call TRBJ2-5, with D perhaps TRBD2 (6 bases). V lost 3 bases and J 2 bases, leaving 13 bases between the germline ends. Germline V gene sequence: CDR1 LGHNA, CDR2 YNFKEQ. There are 15 residues in the CDR3. The CDR3 protein is CASSQGLLSQETQYF. The CDR3 coding sequence is TGTGCCAGCAGCCAGGGACTGTTAAGTCAAGAGACCCAGTACTTC.